The 3 T cell receptor beta chains reported below all come from one sample, sequenced in a study of response to subunit inactivated influenza vaccine. TCRdb redid the calling of the RT-PCR reads with MiXCR, one entry per CDR3 protein. Of roughly 650,000 distinct CDR3 sequences in the sample, 15% to 19% were seen once. Sequencing was performed on PBMCs from blood, taken 11 to 12 days after vaccination. These receptors were obtained from a man aged 45-60 years who received an inactivated influenza vaccine.

V gene TRBV20-1 combines with J gene TRBJ1-6; 10 bases align to TRBD1. V was pared by 3 bases and J by 6 bases, with 8 bases of the junction left unmatched. The CDR3 sequence is 16 residues long. The germline V gene encodes CDR1 DFQATT and CDR2 SNEGSKA (reference sequence). CDR3: CSAREGQGFGNSPLHF. CDR3 bases: TGCAGTGCTAGGGAGGGACAGGGGTTCGGTAATTCACCCCTCCACTTT.

The J gene is TRBJ2-4, the V gene TRBV7-9, with 9 bases identical to TRBD2. V dropped 5 bases and J dropped 3; count of bases not matched to a gene: 5. The CDR3 is made up of 15 amino acids. Per germline, CDR1 SEHNR and CDR2 FQNEAQ (reference sequence). The CDR3 sequence is CASSALLAGKNIQYF. In nucleotides, the CDR3 is TGTGCCAGCAGCGCATTACTAGCGGGCAAAAACATTCAGTACTTC. The full variable domain, its missing parts supplied by reference TRBV7-9 and TRBJ2-4, is DTGVSQNPRHKITKRGQNVTFRCDPISEHNRLYWYRQTLGQGPEFLTYFQNEAQLEKSRLLSDRFSAERPKGSFSTLEIQRTEQGDSAMYLCASSALLAGKNIQYFGAGTRLSVL.

This clonotype was detected many times. V is TRBV3-1 and J is TRBJ2-7, with TRBD1 matching 8 bases. With 1 base clipped from V and 7 bases from J, the junction kept 3 bases outside the gene matches. CDR3 length equals 13 residues. Germline CDR1 reads LGHDT; CDR2 reads YNNKEL (reference sequence). The CDR3 sequence: CASSQAGGKEQYF. The CDR3 DNA sequence: TGTGCCAGCAGCCAAGCAGGGGGCAAAGAGCAGTACTTC.